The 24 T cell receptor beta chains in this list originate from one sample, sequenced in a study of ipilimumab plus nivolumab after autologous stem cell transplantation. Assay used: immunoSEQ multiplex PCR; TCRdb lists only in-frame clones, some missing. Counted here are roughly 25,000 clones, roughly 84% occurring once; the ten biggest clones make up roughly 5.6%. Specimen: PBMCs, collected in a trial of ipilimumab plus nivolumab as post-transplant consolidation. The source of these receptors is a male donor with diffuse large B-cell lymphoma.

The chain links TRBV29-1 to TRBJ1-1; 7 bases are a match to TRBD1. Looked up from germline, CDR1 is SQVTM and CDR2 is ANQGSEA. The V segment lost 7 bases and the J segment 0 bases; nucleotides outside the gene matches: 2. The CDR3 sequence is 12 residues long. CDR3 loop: CSGQGMNTEAFF. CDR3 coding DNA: TGCAGCGGACAGGGCATGAACACTGAAGCTTTCTTT. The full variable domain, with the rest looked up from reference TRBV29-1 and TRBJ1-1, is SAVISQKPSRDICQRGTSLTIQCQVDSQVTMMFWYRQQPGQSLTLIATANQGSEATYESGFVIDKFPISRPNLTFSTLTVSNMSPEDSSIYLCSGQGMNTEAFFGQGTRLTVV.

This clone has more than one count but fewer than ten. In DNA, the CDR3 is TGTGCCAGCAGCTTAGCAGGTGGGGGGAACCAAGAGACCCAGTACTTC. Amino acid sequence: CASSLAGGGNQETQYF. The rearrangement joins TRBV7-9 to TRBJ2-5; perhaps TRBD2 as D (6 bases). The germline CDR1 and CDR2 sequences are SEHNR and FQNEAQ (reference sequence). The CDR3 covers 16 residues. Trimming stripped 0 bases from V and 0 bases from J, with 11 bases between.

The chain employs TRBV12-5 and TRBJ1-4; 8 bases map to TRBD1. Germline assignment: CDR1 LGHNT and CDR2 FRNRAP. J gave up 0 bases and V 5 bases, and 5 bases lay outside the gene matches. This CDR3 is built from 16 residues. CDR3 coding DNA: TGTGCTAGTGGTCAGGGACAGGCGCCAACTAATGAAAAACTGTTTTTT. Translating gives CASGQGQAPTNEKLFF.

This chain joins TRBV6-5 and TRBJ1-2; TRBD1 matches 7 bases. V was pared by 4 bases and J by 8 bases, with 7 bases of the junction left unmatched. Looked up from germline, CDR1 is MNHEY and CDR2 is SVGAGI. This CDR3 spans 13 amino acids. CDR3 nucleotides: TGTGCCAGCAGTTCCGACAGGGTAGGAGGCTACACCTTC. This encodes CASSSDRVGGYTF.

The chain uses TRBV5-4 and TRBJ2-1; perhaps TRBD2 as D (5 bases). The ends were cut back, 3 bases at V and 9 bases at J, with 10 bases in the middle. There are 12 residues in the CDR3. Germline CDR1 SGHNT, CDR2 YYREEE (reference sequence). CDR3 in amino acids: CASSSPGSEQFF. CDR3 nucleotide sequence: TGTGCCAGCAGCTCCCCGGGATCTGAGCAGTTCTTC. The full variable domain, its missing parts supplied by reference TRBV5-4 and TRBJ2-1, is ETGVTQSPTHLIKTRGQQVTLRCSSQSGHNTVSWYQQALGQGPQFIFQYYREEENGRGNFPPRFSGLQFPNYSSELNVNALELDDSALYLCASSSPGSEQFFGPGTRLTVL.

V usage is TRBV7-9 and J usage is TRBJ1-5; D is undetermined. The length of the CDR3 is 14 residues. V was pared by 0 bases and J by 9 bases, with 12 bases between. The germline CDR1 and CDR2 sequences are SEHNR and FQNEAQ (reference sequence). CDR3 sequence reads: CASSLAPGIGPQHF. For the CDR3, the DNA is TGTGCCAGCAGCTTAGCGCCGGGGATAGGGCCCCAGCATTTT.

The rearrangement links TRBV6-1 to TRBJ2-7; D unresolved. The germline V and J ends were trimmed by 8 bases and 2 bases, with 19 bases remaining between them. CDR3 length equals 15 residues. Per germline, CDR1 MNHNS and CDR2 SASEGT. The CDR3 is CASPPWGVDPYEQYF. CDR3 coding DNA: TGTGCCAGCCCCCCTTGGGGTGTCGACCCCTACGAGCAGTACTTC.

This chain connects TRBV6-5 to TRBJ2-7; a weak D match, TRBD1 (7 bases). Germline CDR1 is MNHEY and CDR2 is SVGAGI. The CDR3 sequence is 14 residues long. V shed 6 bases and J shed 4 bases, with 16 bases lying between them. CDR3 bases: TGTGCCAGCAGAAGGGGGCGCGGGGAGTACGAGCAGTACTTC. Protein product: CASRRGRGEYEQYF.

CDR3 bases: TGTGCCAGCAGCCCGAGGGATGGGGAAAAACTGTTTTTT. This codes for CASSPRDGEKLFF. This chain joins TRBV7-2 and TRBJ1-4; D call uncertain. Germline CDR1 SGHTA, CDR2 FQGNSA. This CDR3 contains 13 residues. Trimming took off 5 bases at V and 8 bases at J, with 12 bases between the two ends.

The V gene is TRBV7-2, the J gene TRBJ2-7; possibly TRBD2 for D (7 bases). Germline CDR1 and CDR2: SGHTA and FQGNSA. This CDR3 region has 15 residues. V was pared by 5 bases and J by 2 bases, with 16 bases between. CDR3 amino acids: CASSQSAGDTYEQYF. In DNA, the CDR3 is TGTGCCAGCAGCCAATCGGCGGGGGACACCTACGAGCAGTACTTC.

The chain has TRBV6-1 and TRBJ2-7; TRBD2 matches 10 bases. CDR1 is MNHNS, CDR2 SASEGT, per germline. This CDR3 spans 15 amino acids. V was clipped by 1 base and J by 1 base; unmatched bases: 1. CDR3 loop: CASSEERGGSYEQYF. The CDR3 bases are TGTGCCAGCAGTGAAGAGCGGGGGGGATCCTACGAGCAGTACTTC.

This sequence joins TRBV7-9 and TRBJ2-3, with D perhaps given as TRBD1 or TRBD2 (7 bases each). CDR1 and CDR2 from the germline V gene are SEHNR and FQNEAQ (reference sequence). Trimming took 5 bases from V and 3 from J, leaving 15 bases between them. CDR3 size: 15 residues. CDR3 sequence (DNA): TGTGCCAGCAGCCCGAGACAGGGAGGGACAGATACGCAGTATTTT. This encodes CASSPRQGGTDTQYF.

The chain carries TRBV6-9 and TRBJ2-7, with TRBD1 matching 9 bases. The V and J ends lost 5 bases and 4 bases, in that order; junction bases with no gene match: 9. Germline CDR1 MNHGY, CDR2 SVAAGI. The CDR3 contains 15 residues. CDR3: CASSTDPGQGYEQYF. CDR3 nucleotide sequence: TGTGCCAGCAGTACGGACCCGGGACAGGGATACGAGCAGTACTTC.

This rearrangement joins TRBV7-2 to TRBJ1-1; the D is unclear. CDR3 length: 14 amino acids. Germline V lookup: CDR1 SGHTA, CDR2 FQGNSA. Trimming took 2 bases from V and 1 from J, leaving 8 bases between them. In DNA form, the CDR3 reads TGTGCCAGCAGCTTAACACGGAAGAACACTGAAGCTTTCTTT. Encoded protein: CASSLTRKNTEAFF.

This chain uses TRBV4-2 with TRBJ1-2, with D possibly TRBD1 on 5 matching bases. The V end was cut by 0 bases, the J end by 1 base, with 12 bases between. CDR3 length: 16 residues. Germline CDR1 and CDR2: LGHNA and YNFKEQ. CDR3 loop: CASSQDSQGVNYGYTF. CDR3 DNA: TGTGCCAGCAGCCAAGATTCACAAGGGGTTAACTATGGCTACACCTTC.

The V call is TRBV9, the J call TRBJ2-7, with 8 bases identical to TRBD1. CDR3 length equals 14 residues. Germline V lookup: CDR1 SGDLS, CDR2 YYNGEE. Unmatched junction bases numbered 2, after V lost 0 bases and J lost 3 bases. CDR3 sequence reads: CASSVATGGYEQYF. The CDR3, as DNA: TGTGCCAGCAGCGTAGCTACAGGGGGCTACGAGCAGTACTTC.

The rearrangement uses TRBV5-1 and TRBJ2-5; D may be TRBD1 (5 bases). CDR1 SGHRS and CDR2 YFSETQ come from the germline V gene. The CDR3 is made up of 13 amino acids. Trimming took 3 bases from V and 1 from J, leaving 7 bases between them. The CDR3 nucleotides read TGCGCCAGCAGCTGGGGCGGCCAAGAGACCCAGTACTTC. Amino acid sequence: CASSWGGQETQYF.

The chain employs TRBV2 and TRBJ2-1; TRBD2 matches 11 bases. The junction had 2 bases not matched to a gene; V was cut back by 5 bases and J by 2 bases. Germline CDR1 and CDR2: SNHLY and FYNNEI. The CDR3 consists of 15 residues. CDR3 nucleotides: TGTGCCAGCAGTCAACTAGCGGGGGCCTACAATGAGCAGTTCTTC. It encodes CASSQLAGAYNEQFF.

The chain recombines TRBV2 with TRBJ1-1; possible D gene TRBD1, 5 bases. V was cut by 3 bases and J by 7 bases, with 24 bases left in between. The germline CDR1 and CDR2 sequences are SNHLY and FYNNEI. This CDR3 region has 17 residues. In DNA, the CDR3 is TGTGCCAGCAGTGAGTCGGTGGTGGGGCGCGGTAACGGTGAAGCTTTCTTT. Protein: CASSESVVGRGNGEAFF.

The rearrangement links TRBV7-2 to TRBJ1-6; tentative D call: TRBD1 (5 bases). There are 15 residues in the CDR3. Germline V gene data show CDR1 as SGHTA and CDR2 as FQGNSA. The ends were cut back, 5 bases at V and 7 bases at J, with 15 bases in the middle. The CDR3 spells CASSGNGPGNSPLHF. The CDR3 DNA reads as TGTGCCAGCAGCGGGAACGGACCAGGGAATTCACCCCTCCACTTT. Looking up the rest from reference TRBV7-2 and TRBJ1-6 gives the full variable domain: GAGVSQSPSNKVTEKGKDVELRCDPISGHTALYWYRQSLGQGLEFLIYFQGNSAPDKSGLPSDRFSAERTGGSVSTLTIQRTQQEDSAVYLCASSGNGPGNSPLHFGNGTRLTVT.

The DNA for the CDR3 is TGCGCCAGCAGCTTAGGACAGGGGGCGCGGGAGCAGTACTTC. Amino acids: CASSLGQGAREQYF. The chain recombines TRBV5-1 with TRBJ2-5; 11 nucleotides line up with TRBD1. The J segment lost 11 bases and the V segment lost 2 bases, leaving 8 bases of the junction unmatched. Germline CDR1 is SGHRS and CDR2 is YFSETQ. The CDR3 totals 14 residues.

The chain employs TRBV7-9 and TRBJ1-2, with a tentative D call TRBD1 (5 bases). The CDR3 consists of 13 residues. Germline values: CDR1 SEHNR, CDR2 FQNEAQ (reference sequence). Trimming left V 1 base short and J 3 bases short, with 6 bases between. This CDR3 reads CASSLEGYYGYTF. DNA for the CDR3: TGTGCCAGCAGCTTAGAGGGGTACTATGGCTACACCTTC.

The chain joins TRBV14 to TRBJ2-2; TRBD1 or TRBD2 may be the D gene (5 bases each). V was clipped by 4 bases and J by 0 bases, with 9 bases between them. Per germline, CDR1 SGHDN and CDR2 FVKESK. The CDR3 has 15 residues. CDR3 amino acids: CASSRRDPNTGELFF. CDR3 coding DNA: TGTGCCAGCAGCCGCCGGGACCCGAACACCGGGGAGCTGTTTTTT.

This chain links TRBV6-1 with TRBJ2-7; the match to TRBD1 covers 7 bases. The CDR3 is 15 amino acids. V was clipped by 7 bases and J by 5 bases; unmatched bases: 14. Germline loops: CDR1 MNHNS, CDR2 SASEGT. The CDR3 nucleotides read TGTGCCAGCAAAGTTAATTGGGACAGACAGAACGAGCAGTACTTC. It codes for CASKVNWDRQNEQYF.